The clone carrying this T cell receptor beta chain was seen at least ten times. What it binds is unknown. CDR3 length: 15 amino acids. Between the trimmed V and J ends, which lost 5 bases and 4 bases, there was a span of 15 bases. CDR1 and CDR2 (germline): MNHNY, SVGAGI (reference sequence). This record comes from a study of blood T cells in healthy people across ages. Study-level background: Template switching recovered approximately one barcoded beta molecule for every two T cells.

It was with a sample-barcoded 5' primer and a J-beta primer mix that a second PCR of roughly 6 to 12 cycles was run. A single record per CDR3 protein comes from TCRdb applying MiXCR to the 5' RACE reads. The table shows about 580,000 distinct CDR3 sequences, with roughly 48% occurring only once. Findings and limits, study-wide: Significant beta diversity loss was already apparent by age around 40, declining roughly linearly.

What was sequenced was blood. The TCR sequence derives from a man older than 75 in good health. The chain has TRBV6-6 and TRBJ2-1; weak D call: TRBD2 (6 bases). CDR3 in DNA: TGTGCCAGCAGTGGGACGGCGGGGCTATACAATGAGCAGTTCTTC. This gives the protein CASSGTAGLYNEQFF.